This T cell receptor beta chain was identified in a study of T cells after yellow fever vaccination. Study-wide results and caveats: Among primary-vaccination clones, most reappeared after the booster, at around 97% for CD4 and around 91% for CD8.

TCR cDNA was made by 5'RACE template switching, adding a universal primer site and UMIs. MiXCR was run by TCRdb on the 5' RACE reads, yielding one entry per CDR3 protein. In the table there are around 310,000 distinct CDR3 sequences, approximately 4.5% of which are singletons. This clonotype was counted only a few times. Its matching antigen is unknown. V trimming: 3 bases; J trimming: 1 base; junction bases outside the gene matches: 5. Germline V gene lookup returns CDR1 LGHDT and CDR2 YNNKEL (reference sequence). CDR3 length equals 16 residues. The sequencing used PBMCs, collected 15 days after the yellow fever booster vaccination. The J gene is TRBJ2-3, the V gene TRBV3-1; 9 positions agree with TRBD2. The receptor was isolated from a man aged 18 to 29 who received the YFV17D yellow fever vaccine. The CDR3 DNA follows: TGTGCCAGCAGCCATATAAGGACTAGCGGCACAGATACGCAGTATTTT. This sequence encodes CASSHIRTSGTDTQYF.